This is a list of T cell receptor beta chains from one sample in a study of tumor-infiltrating lymphocytes in primary liver carcinoma. Each CDR3 protein is one row after TCRdb ran MiXCR on the multiplex PCR reads. The sample consists of 95,000 to 150,000 distinct CDR3 sequences, approximately 70% of them appearing once. Material: liver tumor tissue from sampling region 1. These receptors were obtained from a woman aged 55-75 years with primary liver carcinoma and hepatitis B virus infection. Both conserved end residues are trimmed from each CDR3. Clone size is given for some rows only: seen once, a few or many times, or a class if the clone is expanded.

clone size	V gene	CDR3 length	J gene	CDR3 protein
NA	TRBV28	13	TRBJ1-5	ASSSGGGVRGPQH
once	TRBV12-3/TRBV12-4	11	TRBJ1-5	AGCLERLEPQH
many	TRBV5-1	11	TRBJ2-2	ASNPGNTGELF
NA	TRBV11-1	11	TRBJ2-7	ASSPERSLEQY
NA	TRBV5-5	15	TRBJ2-4	ASNLAGISGLEDIQY
NA	TRBV6-2/TRBV6-3	11	TRBJ1-2	ASSYEKLDVYT
NA	TRBV11-2	13	TRBJ2-1	ASSLHPSSYNEQF
NA	TRBV6-6	13	TRBJ1-3	ASSYSRYRVNTIY
once	TRBV6-2/TRBV6-3	12	TRBJ1-1	ASRYQGGDTEAF
NA	TRBV11-2	11	TRBJ2-1	ASSWTSRAEQF
NA	TRBV29-1	10	TRBJ2-5	SVDRGKETQY
many	TRBV6-1	12	TRBJ2-7	ASSEHFGSSSRY
NA	TRBV11-1	12	TRBJ1-2	ASSFGATSYDYT
once	TRBV6-5	13	TRBJ2-1	ASSSPAAGMNEQF
NA	TRBV29-1	11	TRBJ1-2	NVEAGGERGYT
NA	TRBV11-2	12	TRBJ1-1	ASSLLDANTDAF
NA	TRBV30	14	TRBJ1-1	VWRSSGQGARTGAF
NA	TRBV11-2	12	TRBJ1-4	ACSRQATNEKLF
few	TRBV25-1	14	TRBJ2-7	ASSSPELDSIYEQY
NA	TRBV20-1	12	TRBJ1-2	SAENTGLGYGYT
NA	TRBV4-1	13	TRBJ1-2	ASSQATWKSCGYT
NA	TRBV27	12	TRBJ2-1	ASSSSGSWDEQF
NA	TRBV10-2	12	TRBJ2-7	ASTSWTISYEQY
NA	TRBV11-2	13	TRBJ2-1	PSTVGAVGVNEQF
NA	TRBV11-2	13	TRBJ2-3	ASRTSASNTDMQY
NA	TRBV11-2	13	TRBJ2-1	ASNLRGTSTNGQF
NA	TRBV5-1	14	TRBJ2-2	ASSLVQGANTGELF
NA	TRBV14	12	TRBJ2-2	SSSLIGNTGELF
many	TRBV6-2/TRBV6-3	15	TRBJ2-2	ASSPLLVRFNTGELF
many	TRBV5-5	11	TRBJ2-1	ASSKTSENEQF
NA	TRBV28	12	TRBJ2-1	ASFGRSSYNEQF
NA	TRBV5-4	14	TRBJ2-1	VSSSPGTGVSNEQF